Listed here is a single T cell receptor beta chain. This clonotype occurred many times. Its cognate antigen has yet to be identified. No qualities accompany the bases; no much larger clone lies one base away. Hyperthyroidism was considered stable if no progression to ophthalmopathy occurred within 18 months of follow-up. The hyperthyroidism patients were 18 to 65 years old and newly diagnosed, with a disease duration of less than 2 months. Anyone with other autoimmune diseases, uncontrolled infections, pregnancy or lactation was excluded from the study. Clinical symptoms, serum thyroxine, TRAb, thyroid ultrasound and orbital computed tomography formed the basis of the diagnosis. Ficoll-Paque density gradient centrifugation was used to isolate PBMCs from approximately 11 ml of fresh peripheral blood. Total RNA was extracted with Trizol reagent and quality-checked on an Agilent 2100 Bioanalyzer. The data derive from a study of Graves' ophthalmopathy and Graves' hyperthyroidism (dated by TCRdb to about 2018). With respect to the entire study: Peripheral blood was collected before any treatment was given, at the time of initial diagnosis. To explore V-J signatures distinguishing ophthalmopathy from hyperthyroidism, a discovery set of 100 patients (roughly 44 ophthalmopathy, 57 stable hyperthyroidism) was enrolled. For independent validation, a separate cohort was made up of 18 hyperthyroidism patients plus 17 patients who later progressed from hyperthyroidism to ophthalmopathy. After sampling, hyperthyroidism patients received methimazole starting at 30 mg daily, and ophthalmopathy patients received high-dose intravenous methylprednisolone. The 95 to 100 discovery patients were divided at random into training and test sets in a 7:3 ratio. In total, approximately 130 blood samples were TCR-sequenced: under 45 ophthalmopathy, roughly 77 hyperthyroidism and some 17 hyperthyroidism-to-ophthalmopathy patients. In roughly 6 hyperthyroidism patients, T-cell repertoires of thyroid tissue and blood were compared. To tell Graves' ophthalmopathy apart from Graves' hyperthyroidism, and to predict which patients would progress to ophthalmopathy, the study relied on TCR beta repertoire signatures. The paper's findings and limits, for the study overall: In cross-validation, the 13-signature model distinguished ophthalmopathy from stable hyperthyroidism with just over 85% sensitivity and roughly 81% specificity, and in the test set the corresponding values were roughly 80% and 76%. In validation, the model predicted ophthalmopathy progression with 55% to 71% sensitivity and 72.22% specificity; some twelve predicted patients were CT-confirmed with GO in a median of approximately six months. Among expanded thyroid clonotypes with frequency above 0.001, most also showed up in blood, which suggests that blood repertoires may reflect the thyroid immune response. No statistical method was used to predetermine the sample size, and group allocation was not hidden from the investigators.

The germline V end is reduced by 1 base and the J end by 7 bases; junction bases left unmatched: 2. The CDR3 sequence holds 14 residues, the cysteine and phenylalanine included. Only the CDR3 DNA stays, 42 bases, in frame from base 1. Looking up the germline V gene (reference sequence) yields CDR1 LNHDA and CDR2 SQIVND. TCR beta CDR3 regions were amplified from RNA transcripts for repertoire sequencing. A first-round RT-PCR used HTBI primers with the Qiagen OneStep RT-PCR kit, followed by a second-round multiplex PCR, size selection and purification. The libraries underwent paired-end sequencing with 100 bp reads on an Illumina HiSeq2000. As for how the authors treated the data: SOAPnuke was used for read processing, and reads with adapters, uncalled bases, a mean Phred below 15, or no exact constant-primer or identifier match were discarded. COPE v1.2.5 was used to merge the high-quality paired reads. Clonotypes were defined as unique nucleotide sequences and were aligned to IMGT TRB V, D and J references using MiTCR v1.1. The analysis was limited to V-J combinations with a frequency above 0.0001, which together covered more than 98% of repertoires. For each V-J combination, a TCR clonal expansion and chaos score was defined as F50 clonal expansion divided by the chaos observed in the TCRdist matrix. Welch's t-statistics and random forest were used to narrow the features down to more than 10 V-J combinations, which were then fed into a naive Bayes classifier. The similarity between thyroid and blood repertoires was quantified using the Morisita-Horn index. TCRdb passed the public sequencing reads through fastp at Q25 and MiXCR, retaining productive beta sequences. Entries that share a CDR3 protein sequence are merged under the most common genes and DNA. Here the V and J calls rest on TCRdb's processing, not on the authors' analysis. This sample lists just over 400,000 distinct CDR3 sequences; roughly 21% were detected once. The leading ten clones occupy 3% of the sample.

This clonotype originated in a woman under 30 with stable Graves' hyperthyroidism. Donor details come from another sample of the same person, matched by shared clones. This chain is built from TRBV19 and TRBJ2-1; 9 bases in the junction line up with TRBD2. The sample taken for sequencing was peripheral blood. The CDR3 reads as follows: CASSIGGRGNEQFF. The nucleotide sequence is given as TGTGCCAGTAGTATAGGCGGGAGGGGTAATGAGCAGTTCTTC.